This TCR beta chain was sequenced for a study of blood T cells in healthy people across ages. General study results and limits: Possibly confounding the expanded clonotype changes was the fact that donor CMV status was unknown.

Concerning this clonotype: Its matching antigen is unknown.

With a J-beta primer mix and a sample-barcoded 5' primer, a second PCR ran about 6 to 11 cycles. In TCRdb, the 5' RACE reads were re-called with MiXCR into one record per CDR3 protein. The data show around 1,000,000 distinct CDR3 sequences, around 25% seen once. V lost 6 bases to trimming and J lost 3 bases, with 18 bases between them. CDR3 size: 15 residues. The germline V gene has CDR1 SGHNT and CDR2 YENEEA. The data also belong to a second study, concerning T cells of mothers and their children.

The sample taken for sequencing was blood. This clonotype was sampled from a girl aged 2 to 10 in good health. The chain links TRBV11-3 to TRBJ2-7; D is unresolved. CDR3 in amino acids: CASSSPGVGRYEQYF. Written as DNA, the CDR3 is TGTGCCAGCAGTTCTCCCGGAGTTGGTCGCTACGAGCAGTACTTC.